The sequence of this TCR beta chain was determined in a study of radiotherapy plus CTLA-4 blockade in lung cancer. Study overall: Disease control was present in roughly a third of patients, and objective responses in under 20%. General observations from the study: Peripheral blood showed expansion of tumor-derived TCR clones after radiotherapy and ipilimumab.

Those with chemo-refractory metastatic non-small-cell lung cancer were treated with focal radiation combined with CTLA-4 blockade using ipilimumab. On this clone: Its antigen is unknown.

Here immunoSEQ multiplex PCR was the method, and the copy in TCRdb shows in-frame clones only, minus some. The sample comprises roughly 90,000 clones, roughly 78% of which are singletons, and over 11% rests with the top ten. The CDR3 length is 15 residues. The germline V gene encodes CDR1 SGDLS and CDR2 YYNGEE. Trimming left V 0 bases short and J 4 bases short, with 13 bases between. The chain is built from TRBV9 and TRBJ1-1; D is possibly TRBD1 (5 bases). This TCR derives from a human donor with non-small cell lung cancer that progressed on radiotherapy plus ipilimumab. Sequencing used peripheral blood, obtained from a patient treated with radiotherapy plus ipilimumab. The CDR3 DNA is TGTGCCAGCAGCGTAGTCGGGGACGGTGGCACTGAAGCTTTCTTT. This sequence encodes CASSVVGDGGTEAFF.